This T cell receptor beta chain derives from a study of post-analysis software for immune sequencing data. Study results and caveats: Five TRBV segments (TRBV5-6, TRBV5-1 and TRBV20-1 among them) occurred more frequently in patients than in controls. Controls had significantly higher normalized Chao1 diversity than multiple sclerosis patients. The F measure placed samples prepared in the same batch into strongly shared clusters.

CDR3 length: 17 residues. CDR1 is SGHTA and CDR2 is FQGNSA in the germline V gene. Sequencing libraries made from TCR beta cDNA carried unique molecular identifiers. It was from roughly 1.1 to 9.2 million T cells that about 540,000 cDNA molecules came. One entry per CDR3 protein results from TCRdb running MiXCR on the PCR reads. Of hundreds of thousands of distinct CDR3 sequences in the sample, 30% were seen once. A note on this clonotype: Its cognate antigen is unknown. At one of its ends the junction is not consistent with the germline gene, which may arise from a read error.

This sequence was found in a girl aged 5-17 years with multiple sclerosis. The gene calls are TRBV7-2 and TRBJ2-3, with D hard to call. The material sequenced was blood. DNA for the CDR3: TGTGCCAGCAGCTCACGACGACAAACTTTGAGCACGGATACGCAGTATTTT. It translates to CASSSRRQTLSTDTQYF.